Listed below are T cell receptor beta chains from one sample, sequenced in a study of early stage breast cancer tumors. The assay was immunoSEQ multiplex PCR, and TCRdb's table has in-frame clones only and misses some. Of fewer than 80,000 clones in the sample, approximately 84% are singletons; the top ten hold over 3.5%. The specimen was blood. Every receptor here comes from a person aged 40 to 49 with breast cancer. Both conserved end residues are part of each CDR3. Fields, in order: J gene, clone size, V gene, D gene, CDR3 protein, CDR3 DNA. The D gene is left open where the match is weak. Size values are once, few and many counts, or a class for expanded clones, and some rows have none.

TRBJ1-1 | . | TRBV2 | TRBD1 | CASNQGGNTEAFF | TGTGCCAGCAATCAGGGGGGAAACACTGAAGCTTTCTTT
TRBJ1-2 | . | TRBV10-3 | . | CAISDRQNYGYTF | TGTGCCATCAGTGACAGACAGAACTATGGCTACACCTTC
TRBJ1-1 | . | TRBV2 | . | CASSRRGVNTEAFF | TGTGCCAGCAGTCGACGGGGGGTAAACACTGAAGCTTTCTTT
TRBJ2-3 | . | TRBV6-5 | TRBD2 | CASRAGTRFLDTQYF | TGTGCCAGCAGGGCCGGGACTAGATTTTTAGATACGCAGTATTTT
TRBJ2-7 | . | TRBV27 | . | CASSLRGSNEQYF | TGTGCCAGCAGTTTAAGAGGGAGTAACGAGCAGTACTTC
TRBJ2-1 | . | TRBV5-1 | TRBD1 | CASSPDRDEQFF | TGCGCCAGCAGCCCAGACAGGGATGAGCAGTTCTTC
TRBJ2-2 | . | TRBV11-2 | TRBD1 | CASTLTGTGFTGELFF | TGTGCCAGCACCCTAACCGGGACAGGGTTTACCGGGGAGCTGTTTTTT
TRBJ1-2 | . | TRBV4-1 | TRBD1 | CASSQGQTRQGPGSGYTF | TGCGCCAGCAGCCAAGGGCAAACCAGACAGGGACCCGGATCTGGCTACACCTTC
TRBJ2-4 | few | TRBV4-2 | . | CASSQVSGKNIQYF | TGTGCCAGCAGCCAAGTTAGCGGTAAAAACATTCAGTACTTC
TRBJ1-5 | . | TRBV19 | . | CASSISGGNQPQHF | TGTGCCAGTAGTATCTCCGGGGGCAATCAGCCCCAGCATTTT
TRBJ1-4 | few | TRBV19 | TRBD1 | CASSSRQGTNEKLFF | TGTGCCAGTAGTTCTAGACAGGGAACTAATGAAAAACTGTTTTTT
TRBJ2-1 | . | TRBV28 | TRBD1 | CASNSGTGYSLYIEQFF | TGTGCCAGCAATTCCGGGACAGGGTATTCGCTCTACATTGAGCAGTTCTTC
TRBJ2-1 | . | TRBV5-1 | . | CASSLNEGNEQFF | TGCGCCAGCAGCTTGAACGAGGGGAATGAGCAGTTCTTC
TRBJ2-3 | . | TRBV6-1 | TRBD1 | CASTPGQGTTDTQYF | TGTGCCAGCACACCGGGACAGGGGACGACAGATACGCAGTATTTT
TRBJ1-3 | . | TRBV11-2 | . | CASSPQSSGNTIYF | TGTGCCAGCAGCCCACAAAGCTCTGGAAACACCATATATTTT
TRBJ2-6 | few | TRBV28 | . | CASSYYGANVLTF | TGTGCCAGCAGTTACTATGGGGCCAACGTCCTGACTTTC
TRBJ2-2 | . | TRBV28 | . | CASSLGYGELFF | TGTGCCAGCAGTTTAGGATACGGGGAGCTGTTTTTT
TRBJ1-4 | . | TRBV28 | . | CASSLGGGLGEKLFF | TGTGCCAGCAGTTTAGGTGGAGGGCTAGGGGAAAAACTGTTTTTT
TRBJ2-3 | . | TRBV7-6 | . | CASSFLGGTDTQYF | TGTGCCAGCAGCTTTCTGGGGGGCACAGATACGCAGTATTTT
TRBJ2-2 | few | TRBV5-4 | TRBD1 | CASRPQGGTGELFF | TGTGCCAGCAGACCACAGGGGGGCACCGGGGAGCTGTTTTTT
TRBJ2-2 | . | TRBV28 | TRBD2 | CASSVGRGTSGRIDTGELFF | TGTGCCAGCAGTGTAGGGCGAGGGACTAGCGGGAGGATTGACACCGGGGAGCTGTTTTTT
TRBJ2-1 | . | TRBV7-9 | . | CASSLGGLVDEQFF | TGTGCCAGCAGCTTAGGAGGCCTAGTGGATGAGCAGTTCTTC
TRBJ2-3 | . | TRBV6-1 | TRBD1 | CASRRTGGELDTQYF | TGTGCCAGCAGACGGACAGGGGGCGAACTAGATACGCAGTATTTT
TRBJ2-7 | . | TRBV18 | . | CASSRDGSSYEQYF | TGTGCCAGCTCAAGGGACGGGAGCTCCTACGAGCAGTACTTC
TRBJ2-7 | . | TRBV7-3 | TRBD2 | CASSLILAGVCEQYF | TGTGCCAGCAGCTTAATACTAGCGGGAGTCTGCGAGCAGTACTTC
TRBJ1-2 | . | TRBV6-1 | . | CASSDKGGYTF | TGTGCCAGCAGTGATAAGGGGGGCTACACCTTC
TRBJ2-7 | . | TRBV6-5 | TRBD2 | CASSFRGRTYEQYF | TGTGCCAGCAGTTTCCGCGGGAGGACCTACGAGCAGTACTTC
TRBJ1-5 | few | TRBV7-9 | . | CASSLDANQPQHF | TGTGCCAGCAGCTTAGATGCCAATCAGCCCCAGCATTTT
TRBJ1-1 | . | TRBV28 | . | CASSLGLMNTEAFF | TGTGCCAGCAGCTTAGGCCTTATGAACACTGAAGCTTTCTTT
TRBJ1-2 | . | TRBV6-5 | . | CASSRTSYGYTF | TGTGCCAGCAGCCGGACAAGCTATGGCTACACCTTC
TRBJ1-1 | . | TRBV15 | . | CATSGRGGVSGTEAFF | TGTGCCACCAGCGGCCGCGGCGGGGTCTCGGGCACTGAAGCTTTCTTT
TRBJ1-1 | . | TRBV7-9 | TRBD1 | CASRSQGITEAFF | TGTGCCAGCAGGTCACAGGGGATCACTGAAGCTTTCTTT
TRBJ2-7 | . | TRBV27 | . | CASSLTGVGYEQYF | TGTGCCAGCAGTTTAACCGGGGTCGGCTACGAGCAGTACTTC
TRBJ2-5 | once | TRBV10-3 | . | CAISGGTHLQETQYF | TGTGCCATCAGTGGAGGGACACATCTCCAAGAGACCCAGTACTTC
TRBJ2-7 | . | TRBV6-4 | . | CASPHKDSVPYEQYF | TGTGCCAGCCCGCATAAAGACAGCGTGCCCTACGAGCAGTACTTC
TRBJ1-3 | . | TRBV13 | TRBD1 | CASSMGQGAGNTIYF | TGTGCCAGCAGCATGGGACAGGGAGCAGGAAACACCATATATTTT
TRBJ1-3 | . | TRBV6-6 | . | CASISVFSGNTIYF | TGTGCCAGCATATCGGTCTTCTCTGGAAACACCATATATTTT
TRBJ2-7 | . | TRBV5-6 | . | CASSPTGTLNYEQYF | TGTGCCAGCAGCCCAACCGGGACTTTGAACTACGAGCAGTACTTC
TRBJ2-7 | . | TRBV29-1 | . | CSVVFTSYEQYF | TGCAGCGTTGTTTTCACGTCCTACGAGCAGTACTTC
TRBJ1-4 | . | TRBV25-1 | . | CASSFHRATNEKLFF | TGTGCCAGCAGTTTCCACAGGGCAACTAATGAAAAACTGTTTTTT
TRBJ2-5 | . | TRBV18 | TRBD1 | CASSRLSPGQGEETQYF | TGTGCCAGCTCACGACTGTCCCCGGGACAGGGAGAAGAGACCCAGTACTTC
TRBJ1-2 | . | TRBV6-5 | . | CASSYYRNYGYTF | TGTGCCAGCAGTTACTACAGGAACTATGGCTACACCTTC
TRBJ2-1 | . | TRBV7-3 | . | CASSPGLVNEQFF | TGTGCCAGCAGCCCGGGACTCGTCAATGAGCAGTTCTTC
TRBJ1-3 | . | TRBV11-2 | . | CASSSYVQPSGNTIYF | TGTGCCAGCAGCTCCTACGTACAGCCCTCTGGAAACACCATATATTTT
TRBJ2-7 | . | TRBV10-3 | . | CAISHRDDYEQYF | TGTGCCATCAGTCACAGGGACGACTACGAGCAGTACTTC
TRBJ2-5 | once | TRBV7-2 | . | CASSFQGSLETQYF | TGTGCCAGCAGCTTCCAGGGTAGTTTAGAGACCCAGTACTTC
TRBJ1-3 | once | TRBV2 | TRBD1 | CASSNRDRGGNTIYF | TGTGCCAGCAGTAACCGGGACAGGGGCGGAAACACCATATATTTT
TRBJ2-2 | . | TRBV2 | . | CASSPRPVTGELFF | TGTGCCAGCAGTCCTAGACCTGTTACCGGGGAGCTGTTTTTT
TRBJ1-2 | . | TRBV14 | TRBD1 | CASSPPGQTNYGYTF | TGTGCCAGCAGCCCGCCGGGACAGACTAACTATGGCTACACCTTC
TRBJ2-7 | . | TRBV19 | . | CASSTIRGTEQYF | TGTGCCAGTAGTACTATCCGAGGGACAGAGCAGTACTTC
TRBJ2-1 | . | TRBV9 | . | CASSHHRERSYNEQFF | TGTGCCAGCAGCCACCACAGGGAACGGTCCTACAATGAGCAGTTCTTC
TRBJ2-3 | . | TRBV25-1 | . | CASSDPGSKYTDTQYF | TGTGCCAGCAGTGACCCGGGCTCGAAGTACACAGATACGCAGTATTTT
TRBJ1-1 | . | TRBV5-4 | TRBD1 | CASRGDRVNTEAFF | TGTGCCAGCAGAGGAGACAGGGTGAACACTGAAGCTTTCTTT
TRBJ2-7 | few | TRBV6-5 | TRBD1 | CASSDRDRDGEQYF | TGTGCCAGCAGTGACCGGGACAGGGATGGCGAGCAGTACTTC